The following is a TCR beta chain sequence with its context. The antigen is undetermined. A single base separates this from a much larger clone, so it may be a read error. The germline V gene has CDR1 SQVTM and CDR2 ANQGSEA. The length of the CDR3 is 13 residues. The entry originates in a study of tumor and adjacent non-tumor tissue in lung cancer. Study information: The patients, some ten men and roughly 5 women, were roughly 30 to 80 with stage I to III disease. About 4.2 million productive TCRbeta reads were obtained per sample on average.

Study outcomes and limitations: Tumor repertoires had a smaller top 100 clone share than normal lung.

The template was RNA from unsorted bulk tissue. Distant lung tissue was collected more than 3 cm away from the tumor edge. Three rounds of nested PCR, following a modified ARM-PCR protocol, produced the TCRbeta library. Using its own MiXCR run on the multiplex PCR reads, TCRdb lists one record per CDR3 protein. This table holds approximately 100,000 distinct CDR3 sequences, over 55% found once. This clonotype originated in a man under 40 with non-small cell lung cancer. The chain has TRBV29-1 and TRBJ2-7; D possibly corresponds to TRBD1 (6 bases). Sequenced sample: distant non-tumor lung tissue. CDR3 bases: TGCAGCGTTGGTAGGGACATAGGCTACAAGCAGTACTTC. This encodes CSVGRDIGYKQYF.